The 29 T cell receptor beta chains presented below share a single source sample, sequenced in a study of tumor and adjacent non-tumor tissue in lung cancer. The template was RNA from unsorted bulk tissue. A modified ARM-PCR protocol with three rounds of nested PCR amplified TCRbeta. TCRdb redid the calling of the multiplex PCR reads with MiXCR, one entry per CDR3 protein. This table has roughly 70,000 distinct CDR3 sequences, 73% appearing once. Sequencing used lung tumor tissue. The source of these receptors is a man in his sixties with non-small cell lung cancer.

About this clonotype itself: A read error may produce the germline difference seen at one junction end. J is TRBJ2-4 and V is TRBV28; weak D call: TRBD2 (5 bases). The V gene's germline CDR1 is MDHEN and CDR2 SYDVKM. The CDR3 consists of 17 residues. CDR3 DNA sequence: TGTGCCAGCAGTTCTTGTCGAAGTGGGCTAGCCAAAGACATTCAGTACTTC. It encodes CASSSCRSGLAKDIQYF.

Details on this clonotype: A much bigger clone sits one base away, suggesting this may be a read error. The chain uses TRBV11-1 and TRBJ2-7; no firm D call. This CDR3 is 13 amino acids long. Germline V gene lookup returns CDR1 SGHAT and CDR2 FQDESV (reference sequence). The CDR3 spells CASSYKSAYKQYF. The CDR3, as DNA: TGTGCCAGCAGCTACAAGTCGGCCTACAAGCAGTACTTC.

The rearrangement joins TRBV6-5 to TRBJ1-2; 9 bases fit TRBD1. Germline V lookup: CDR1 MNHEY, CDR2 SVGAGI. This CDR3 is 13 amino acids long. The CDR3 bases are TGTGCTAACAGTTACGGGACAGGGAGTGGCTACACCTTC. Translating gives CANSYGTGSGYTF.

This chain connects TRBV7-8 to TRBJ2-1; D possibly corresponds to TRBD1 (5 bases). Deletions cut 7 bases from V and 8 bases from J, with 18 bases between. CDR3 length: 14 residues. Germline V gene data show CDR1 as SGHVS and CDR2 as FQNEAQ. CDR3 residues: CASNPLSRRDEQFF. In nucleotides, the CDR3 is TGTGCCAGCAACCCACTTAGTCGCAGGGATGAGCAGTTCTTC.

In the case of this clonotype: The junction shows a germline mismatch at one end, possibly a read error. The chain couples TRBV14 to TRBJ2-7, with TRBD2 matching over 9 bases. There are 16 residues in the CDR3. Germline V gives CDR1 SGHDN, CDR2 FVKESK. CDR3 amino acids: CAISQESLAGSHELYF. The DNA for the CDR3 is TGTGCCATCAGTCAAGAGTCACTAGCGGGCAGCCACGAGCTGTACTTC.

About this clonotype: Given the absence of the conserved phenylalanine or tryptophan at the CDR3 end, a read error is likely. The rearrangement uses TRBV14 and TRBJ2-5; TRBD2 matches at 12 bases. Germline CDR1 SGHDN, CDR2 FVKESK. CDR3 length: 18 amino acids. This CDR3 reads CASSMSFRTSGTGEIQYS. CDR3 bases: TGTGCCAGCAGCATGTCCTTCAGGACTAGCGGGACCGGAGAGATCCAGTACTCC.

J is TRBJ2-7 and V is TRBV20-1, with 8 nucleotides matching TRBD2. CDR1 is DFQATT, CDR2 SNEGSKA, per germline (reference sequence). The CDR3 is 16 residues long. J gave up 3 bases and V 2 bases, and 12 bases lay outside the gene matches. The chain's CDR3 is CSARLSTRAGVYEQYF. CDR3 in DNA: TGCAGTGCTAGACTCTCGACTAGAGCGGGGGTCTACGAGCAGTACTTC.

CDR3 loop: CYVRELVGEKLFF. Written as DNA, the CDR3 is TGCTATGTTAGAGAGCTGGTCGGTGAAAAACTGTTTTTT. This chain connects TRBV20-1 to TRBJ1-4, with D uncertain. Per germline, CDR1 DFQATT and CDR2 SNEGSKA (reference sequence). The CDR3 covers 13 residues.

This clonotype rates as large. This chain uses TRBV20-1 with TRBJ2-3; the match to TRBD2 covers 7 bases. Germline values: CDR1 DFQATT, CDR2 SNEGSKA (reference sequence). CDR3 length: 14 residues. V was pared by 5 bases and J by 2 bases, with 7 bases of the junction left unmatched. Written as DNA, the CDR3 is TGCAGTGCTCACACTAGCGCCTACACAGATACGCAGTATTTT. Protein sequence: CSAHTSAYTDTQYF.

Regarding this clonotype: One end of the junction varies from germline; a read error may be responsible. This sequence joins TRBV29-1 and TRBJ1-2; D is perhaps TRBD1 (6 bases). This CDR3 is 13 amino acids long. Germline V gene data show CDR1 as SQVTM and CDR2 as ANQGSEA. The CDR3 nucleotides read TGCAGCGTCTCTCCCCAACAGGGTCGCGGCTACTCCTTC. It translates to CSVSPQQGRGYSF.

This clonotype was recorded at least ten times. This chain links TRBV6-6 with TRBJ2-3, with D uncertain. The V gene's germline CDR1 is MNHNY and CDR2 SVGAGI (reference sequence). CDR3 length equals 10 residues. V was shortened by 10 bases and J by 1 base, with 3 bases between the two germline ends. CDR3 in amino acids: CAIGTDTQYF. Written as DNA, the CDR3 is TGTGCCATCGGCACAGATACGCAGTATTTT.

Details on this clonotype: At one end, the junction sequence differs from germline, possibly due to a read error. CDR3 DNA: TGTGTCAGCAGTTACTCAAGGCTGGAGACGGCCGAGCACTACTTC. Its protein is CVSSYSRLETAEHYF. V gene TRBV6-5 combines with J gene TRBJ2-7; D is unclear. Germline CDR1 is MNHEY and CDR2 is SVGAGI. This CDR3 has 15 residues.

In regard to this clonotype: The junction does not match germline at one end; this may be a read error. CDR3 region: CSVEVVGTTDTQYF. CDR3 bases: TGCAGTGTTGAAGTTGTGGGGACGACAGATACGCAGTATTTT. The V and J genes are TRBV29-1 and TRBJ2-3, with D possibly being TRBD1 or TRBD2 (5 bases each). The CDR3 sequence is 14 residues long. Germline V gene lookup returns CDR1 SQVTM and CDR2 ANQGSEA.

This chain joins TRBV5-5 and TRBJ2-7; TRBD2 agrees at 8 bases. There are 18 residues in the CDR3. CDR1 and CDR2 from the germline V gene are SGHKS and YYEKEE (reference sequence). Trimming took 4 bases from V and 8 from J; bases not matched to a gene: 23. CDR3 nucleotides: TGTGCCAGCAGCATCTGGCTTTCCACACTAAGCGGGAGTGGCAAGCAGTACTTC. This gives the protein CASSIWLSTLSGSGKQYF.

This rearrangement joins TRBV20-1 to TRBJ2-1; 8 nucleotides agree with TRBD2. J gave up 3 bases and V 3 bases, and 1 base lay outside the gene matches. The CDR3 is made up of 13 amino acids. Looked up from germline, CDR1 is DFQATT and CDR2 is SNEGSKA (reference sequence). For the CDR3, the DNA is TGCAGTGCTAGGACTAGCGACTACAATGAGCAGTTCTTC. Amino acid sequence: CSARTSDYNEQFF.

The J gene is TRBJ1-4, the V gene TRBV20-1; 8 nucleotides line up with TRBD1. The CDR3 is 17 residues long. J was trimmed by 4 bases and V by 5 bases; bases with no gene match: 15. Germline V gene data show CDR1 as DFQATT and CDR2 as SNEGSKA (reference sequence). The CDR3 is CSASFPSGGGDNEKLFF. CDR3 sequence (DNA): TGCAGTGCTTCCTTCCCCTCAGGGGGCGGTGATAATGAAAAACTGTTTTTT.

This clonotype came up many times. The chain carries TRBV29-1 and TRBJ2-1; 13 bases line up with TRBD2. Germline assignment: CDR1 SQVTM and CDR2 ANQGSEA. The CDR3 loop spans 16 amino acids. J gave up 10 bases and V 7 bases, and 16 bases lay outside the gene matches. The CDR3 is CSAAQTSGRMKGEQFF. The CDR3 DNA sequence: TGCAGCGCCGCCCAGACTAGCGGGAGGATGAAAGGAGAGCAGTTCTTC.

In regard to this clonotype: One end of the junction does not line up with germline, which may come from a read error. The CDR3 here is CSARYGAGHQETQCF. The CDR3, as DNA: TGCAGTGCTAGATACGGCGCAGGGCACCAAGAGACACAGTGCTTC. The genes are TRBV20-1 and TRBJ2-5, with D perhaps matching TRBD1 (5 bases). This CDR3 is 15 amino acids long. Germline V gives CDR1 DFQATT, CDR2 SNEGSKA (reference sequence).

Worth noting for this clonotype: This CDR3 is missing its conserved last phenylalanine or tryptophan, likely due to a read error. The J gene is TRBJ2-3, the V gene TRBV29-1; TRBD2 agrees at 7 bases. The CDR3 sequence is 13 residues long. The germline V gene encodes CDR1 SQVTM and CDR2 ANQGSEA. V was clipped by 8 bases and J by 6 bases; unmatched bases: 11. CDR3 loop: CSTDGGGRDTQYS. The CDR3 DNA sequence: TGCAGCACCGATGGGGGGGGTAGGGATACGCAGTATTCT.

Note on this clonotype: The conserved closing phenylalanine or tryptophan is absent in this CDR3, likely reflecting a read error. CDR3 bases: TGCAGCACTCTGGACAGATCGGTCACGCAGTATTCT. This sequence encodes CSTLDRSVTQYS. The rearrangement joins TRBV29-1 to TRBJ2-3, with D perhaps TRBD1 (6 bases). There are 12 residues in the CDR3. Trimming cost V 8 bases and J 9 bases, with 18 bases left between them. The germline gives CDR1 SQVTM, CDR2 ANQGSEA.

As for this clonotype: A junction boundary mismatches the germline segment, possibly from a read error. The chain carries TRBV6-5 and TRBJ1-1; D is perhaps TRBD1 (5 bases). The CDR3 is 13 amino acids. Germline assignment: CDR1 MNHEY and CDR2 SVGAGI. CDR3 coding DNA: TGTGCGAGCAGTTACTCCAGGGACGCTGAAGCTTTCTTT. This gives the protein CASSYSRDAEAFF.

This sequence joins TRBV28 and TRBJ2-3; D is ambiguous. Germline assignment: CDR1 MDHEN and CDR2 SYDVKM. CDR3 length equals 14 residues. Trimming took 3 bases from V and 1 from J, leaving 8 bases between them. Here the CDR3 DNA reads TGTGCCAGCAGTTTCGTCACGGGCACAGATACGCAGTATTTT. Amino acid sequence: CASSFVTGTDTQYF.

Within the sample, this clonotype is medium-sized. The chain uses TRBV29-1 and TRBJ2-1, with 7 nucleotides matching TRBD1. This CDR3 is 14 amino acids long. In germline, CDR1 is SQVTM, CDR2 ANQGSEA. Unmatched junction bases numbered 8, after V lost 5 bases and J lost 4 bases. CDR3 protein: CSVQGGLWYNEQFF. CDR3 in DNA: TGCAGCGTTCAAGGGGGCCTGTGGTACAATGAGCAGTTCTTC.

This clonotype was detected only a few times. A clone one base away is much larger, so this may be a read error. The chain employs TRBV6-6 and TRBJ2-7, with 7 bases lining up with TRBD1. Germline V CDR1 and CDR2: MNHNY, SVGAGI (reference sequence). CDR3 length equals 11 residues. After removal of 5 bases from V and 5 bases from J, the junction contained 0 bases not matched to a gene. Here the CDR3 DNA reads TGTGCCAGCAGTCAGGGGGACGAGCAGTACTTC. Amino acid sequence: CASSQGDEQYF.

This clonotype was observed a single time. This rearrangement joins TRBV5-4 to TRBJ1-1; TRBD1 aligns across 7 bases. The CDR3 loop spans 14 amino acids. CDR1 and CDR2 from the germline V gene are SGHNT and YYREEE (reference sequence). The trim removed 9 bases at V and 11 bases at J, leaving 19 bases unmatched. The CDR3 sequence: CANNLETGKSPAFF. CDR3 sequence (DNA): TGTGCCAACAACTTGGAGACAGGGAAATCTCCCGCTTTCTTT.

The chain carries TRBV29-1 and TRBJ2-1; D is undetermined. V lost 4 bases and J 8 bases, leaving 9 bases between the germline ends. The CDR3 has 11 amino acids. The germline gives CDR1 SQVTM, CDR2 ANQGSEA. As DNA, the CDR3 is TGCAGCGTTGGCCCTAACTATGAGCAGTTCTTC. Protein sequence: CSVGPNYEQFF.

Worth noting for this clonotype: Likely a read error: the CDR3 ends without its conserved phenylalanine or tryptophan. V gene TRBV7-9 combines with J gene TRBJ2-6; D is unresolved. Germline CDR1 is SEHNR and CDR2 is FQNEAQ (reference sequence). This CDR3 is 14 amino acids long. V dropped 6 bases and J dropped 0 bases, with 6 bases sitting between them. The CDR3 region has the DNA TGTGCCAGCAGATTGTACTCTGGGGCCAACGTCCTGACTTTG. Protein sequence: CASRLYSGANVLTL.

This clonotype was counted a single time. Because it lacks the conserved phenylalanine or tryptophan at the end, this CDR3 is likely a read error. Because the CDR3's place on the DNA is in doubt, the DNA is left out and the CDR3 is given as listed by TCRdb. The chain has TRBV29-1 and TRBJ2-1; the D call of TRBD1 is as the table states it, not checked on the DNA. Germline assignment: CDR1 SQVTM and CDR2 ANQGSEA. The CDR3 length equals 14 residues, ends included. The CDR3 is CSVQLDRTYNQEFL.

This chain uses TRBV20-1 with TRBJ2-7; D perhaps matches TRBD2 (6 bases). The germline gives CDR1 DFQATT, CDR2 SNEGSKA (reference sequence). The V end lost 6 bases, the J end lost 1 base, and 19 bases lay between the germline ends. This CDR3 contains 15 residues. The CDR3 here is CSAAATRGASYEQYF. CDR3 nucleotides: TGCAGTGCCGCTGCGACTAGAGGGGCTTCCTACGAGCAGTACTTC.